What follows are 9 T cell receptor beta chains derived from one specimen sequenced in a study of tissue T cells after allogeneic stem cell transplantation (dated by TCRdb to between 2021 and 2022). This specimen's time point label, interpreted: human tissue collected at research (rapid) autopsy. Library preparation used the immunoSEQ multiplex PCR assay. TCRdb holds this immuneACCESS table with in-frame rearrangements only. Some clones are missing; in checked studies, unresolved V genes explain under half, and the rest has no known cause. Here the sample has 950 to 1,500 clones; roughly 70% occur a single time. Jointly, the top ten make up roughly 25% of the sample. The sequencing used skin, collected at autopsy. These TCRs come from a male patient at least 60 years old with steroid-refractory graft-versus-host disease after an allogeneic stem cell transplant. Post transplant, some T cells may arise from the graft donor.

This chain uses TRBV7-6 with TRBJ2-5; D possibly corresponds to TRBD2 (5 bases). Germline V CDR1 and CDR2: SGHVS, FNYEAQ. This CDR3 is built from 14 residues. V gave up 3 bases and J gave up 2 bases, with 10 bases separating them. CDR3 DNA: TGTGCCAGCAGCTTTGGCGGGCCACAAGAGACCCAGTACTTC. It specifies CASSFGGPQETQYF.

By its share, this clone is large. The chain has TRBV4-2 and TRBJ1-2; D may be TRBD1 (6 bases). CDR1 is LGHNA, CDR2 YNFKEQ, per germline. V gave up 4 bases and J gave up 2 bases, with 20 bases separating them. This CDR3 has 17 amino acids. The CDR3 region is CASSRIIGQRFNYGYTF. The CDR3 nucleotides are TGTGCCAGCAGCCGGATCATCGGACAGCGTTTCAACTATGGCTACACCTTC.

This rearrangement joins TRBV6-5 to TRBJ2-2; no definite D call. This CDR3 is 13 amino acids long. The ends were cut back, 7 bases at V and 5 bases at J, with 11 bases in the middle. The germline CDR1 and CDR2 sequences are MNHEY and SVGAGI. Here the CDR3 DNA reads TGTGCCAGCAATCCAATCGGGACCGGGGAGCTGTTTTTT. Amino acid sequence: CASNPIGTGELFF.

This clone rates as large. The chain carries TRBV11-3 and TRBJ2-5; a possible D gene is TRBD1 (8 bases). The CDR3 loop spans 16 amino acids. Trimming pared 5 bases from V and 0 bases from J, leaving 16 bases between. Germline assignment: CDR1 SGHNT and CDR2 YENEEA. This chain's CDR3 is CASSPQGAGDQETQYF. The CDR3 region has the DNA TGTGCCAGCAGCCCCCAGGGGGCGGGGGACCAAGAGACCCAGTACTTC.

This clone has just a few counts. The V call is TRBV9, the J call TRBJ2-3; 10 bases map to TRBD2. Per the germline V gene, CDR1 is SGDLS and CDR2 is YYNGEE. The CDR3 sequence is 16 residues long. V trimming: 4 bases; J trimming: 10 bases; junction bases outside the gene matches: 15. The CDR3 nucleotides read TGTGCCAGCAGCTCGCGAGAGCGGGGGGGCCAGATCTCGCAGTATTTT. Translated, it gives CASSSRERGGQISQYF.

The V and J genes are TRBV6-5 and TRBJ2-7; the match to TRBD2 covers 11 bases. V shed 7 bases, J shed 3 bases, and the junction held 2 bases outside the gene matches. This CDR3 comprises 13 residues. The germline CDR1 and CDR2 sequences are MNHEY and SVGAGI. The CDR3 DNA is TGTGCCAGCAAGGGGACTAGCGGCTACGAGCAGTACTTC. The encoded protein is CASKGTSGYEQYF.

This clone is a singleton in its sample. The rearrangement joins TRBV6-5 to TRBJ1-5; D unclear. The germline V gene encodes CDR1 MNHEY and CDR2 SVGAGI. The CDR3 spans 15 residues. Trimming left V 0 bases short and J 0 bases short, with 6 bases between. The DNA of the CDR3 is TGTGCCAGCAGTTACTCCCTTACTAGCAATCAGCCCCAGCATTTT. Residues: CASSYSLTSNQPQHF.

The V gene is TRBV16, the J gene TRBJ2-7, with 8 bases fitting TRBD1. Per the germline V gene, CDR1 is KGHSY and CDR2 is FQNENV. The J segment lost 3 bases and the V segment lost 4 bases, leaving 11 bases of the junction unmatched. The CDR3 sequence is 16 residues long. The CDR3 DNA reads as TGTGCCAGCAGCCTTGGTGAGACAGGGGTTTTCTACGAGCAGTACTTC. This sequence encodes CASSLGETGVFYEQYF.

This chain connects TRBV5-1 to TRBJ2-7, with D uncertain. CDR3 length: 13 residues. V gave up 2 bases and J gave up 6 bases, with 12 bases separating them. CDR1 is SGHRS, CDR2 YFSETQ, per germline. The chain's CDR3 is CASSFQDASEQYF. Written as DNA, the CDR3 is TGCGCCAGCAGCTTTCAGGACGCTAGCGAGCAGTACTTC.